Below, one T cell receptor (beta chain) is given with its context. Trimming took 6 bases from V and 1 from J; bases not matched to a gene: 2. From germline, CDR1 is MNHEY and CDR2 SVGAGI. This CDR3 is 14 amino acids long. Measured with immunoSEQ multiplex PCR; TCRdb has only the in-frame clones, and not every one. The sample holds 190,000 or so clones, 81% seen once. This sample stems from a study of blood T cell repertoires in COVID-19. The sequencing sample was made of PBMCs or T cells enriched from blood (not recorded which). The gene calls are TRBV6-5 and TRBJ2-5; 10 bases line up with TRBD1. The clonotype originates from a man aged 40-55 years who had recovered from COVID-19. For the CDR3, the DNA is TGTGCCAGCAGGGGACAGGGGTCCCAAGAGACCCAGTACTTC. It encodes CASRGQGSQETQYF.